Below are 18 T cell receptor beta chains sequenced from a single sample in a study of blood T cell repertoires in COVID-19. Profiled with immunoSEQ multiplex PCR; TCRdb holds only in-frame clones, not every one. The sample yields more than 200,000 clones, 87% seen once. Sequencing was carried out using PBMCs or T cells enriched from blood (not recorded which). The receptors originated from a man between 25 and 39 years old in a cohort exposed to, infected with or recovered from COVID-19 (not recorded which).

This sequence joins TRBV10-2 and TRBJ2-7, with D possibly being TRBD2 (6 bases). The V end was cut by 10 bases, the J end by 7 bases, with 20 bases between. The length of the CDR3 is 13 residues. Germline CDR1 reads WSHSY; CDR2 reads SAAADI. CDR3 protein: CATTLAPTGEQYF. CDR3 bases: TGCGCCACAACACTAGCACCGACGGGGGAGCAGTACTTC.

The genes are TRBV11-3 and TRBJ2-7; 8 bases are a match to TRBD2. With 5 bases clipped from V and 1 base from J, the junction kept 7 bases outside the gene matches. Per germline, CDR1 SGHNT and CDR2 YENEEA. The CDR3 is 15 residues long. The CDR3 nucleotides read TGTGCCAGCAGCCTCGGGAGGGGTAGTTCCTACGAGCAGTACTTC. This sequence encodes CASSLGRGSSYEQYF.

CDR3 coding DNA: TGTGCCAGCAGCCTATTCTCCTACGAGCAGTACTTC. Encoded protein: CASSLFSYEQYF. V usage is TRBV3-1 (or the pseudogene TRBV3-2) and J usage is TRBJ2-7; D is unclear. CDR1 LGHDT and CDR2 YNNKEL come from the germline V gene (reference sequence). The V gene lost 4 bases and the J gene lost 0 bases, with 4 bases spanning the gap. CDR3 length: 12 amino acids.

The J gene is TRBJ1-1, the V gene TRBV11-2; 9 bases fit TRBD1. Looked up from germline, CDR1 is SGHAT and CDR2 is FQNNGV. This CDR3 is 15 amino acids long. J lost 4 bases, V lost 5 bases, and 8 bases had no gene match. As DNA, the CDR3 is TGTGCCAGCAGCACCGCCGGGACAGGGTCCACTGAAGCTTTCTTT. This encodes CASSTAGTGSTEAFF.

This chain links TRBV19 with TRBJ2-5, with 8 bases matching TRBD1. The germline gives CDR1 LNHDA, CDR2 SQIVND (reference sequence). Unmatched junction bases numbered 6, after V lost 4 bases and J lost 5 bases. There are 14 residues in the CDR3. DNA of the CDR3: TGTGCCAGTAGTAGACAGGGGCTAGGGGAGACCCAGTACTTC. Its protein product is CASSRQGLGETQYF.

This chain uses TRBV5-6 with TRBJ2-3; D perhaps matches TRBD2 (5 bases). CDR1 is SGHDT and CDR2 is YYEEEE in the germline V gene. CDR3 size: 14 residues. V was trimmed by 2 bases and J by 3 bases, leaving 10 bases between them. The CDR3 here is CASSFEGATDTQYF. In DNA, the CDR3 is TGTGCCAGCAGCTTTGAGGGAGCGACAGATACGCAGTATTTT.

The chain has TRBV7-9 and TRBJ2-6; D call uncertain. Trimming shortened V by 1 base and J by 1 base, and 5 bases separated the two germline ends. Germline CDR1 is SEHNR and CDR2 is FQNEAQ (reference sequence). The CDR3 consists of 15 residues. Here the CDR3 reads CASSLVPSGANVLTF. DNA of the CDR3: TGTGCCAGCAGCTTAGTTCCTTCTGGGGCCAACGTCCTGACTTTC.

The J gene is TRBJ1-2, the V gene TRBV9; 8 positions agree with TRBD1. This CDR3 is 17 amino acids long. Germline V gene data show CDR1 as SGDLS and CDR2 as YYNGEE. With 2 bases clipped from V and 0 bases from J, the junction kept 9 bases outside the gene matches. The DNA for the CDR3 is TGTGCCAGCAGCGTTTCCCAGGGACAGGCTTCTAACTATGGCTACACCTTC. This codes for CASSVSQGQASNYGYTF.

The V gene is TRBV3-1 (or the pseudogene TRBV3-2), the J gene TRBJ2-5, with TRBD2 as a possible D gene (5 bases). V lost 1 base and J lost 2, with 17 bases in between. CDR1 and CDR2 from the germline V gene are LGHDT and YNNKEL (reference sequence). The length of the CDR3 is 17 residues. The DNA of the CDR3 is TGTGCCAGCAGCCAAGGGTTTGTGGGAGAGGATCAAGAGACCCAGTACTTC. Translated, it gives CASSQGFVGEDQETQYF.

The V call is TRBV7-6, the J call TRBJ1-1; no reliable D call. Per the germline V gene, CDR1 is SGHVS and CDR2 is FNYEAQ. The CDR3 loop spans 14 amino acids. The germline V and J ends were trimmed by 2 bases and 0 bases, with 7 bases remaining between them. The CDR3 is CASSLSELNTEAFF. CDR3 bases: TGTGCCAGCAGCTTAAGCGAGTTGAACACTGAAGCTTTCTTT.

The chain joins TRBV30 to TRBJ2-1, with 10 bases identical to TRBD2. CDR1 and CDR2 (germline): GTSNPN, SVGIG (reference sequence). CDR3 length: 17 residues. The J segment lost 1 base and the V segment lost 0 bases, leaving 6 bases of the junction unmatched. CDR3 residues: CAWSVTGAGGSYNEQFF. The CDR3 DNA reads as TGTGCCTGGAGTGTAACCGGAGCGGGAGGGTCCTACAATGAGCAGTTCTTC. Full variable domain (missing parts from reference TRBV30 and TRBJ2-1): SQTIHQWPATLVQPVGSPLSLECTVEGTSNPNLYWYRQAAGRGLQLLFYSVGIGQISSEVPQNLSASRPQDRQFILSSKKLLLSDSGFYLCAWSVTGAGGSYNEQFFGPGTRLTVL.

This clone showed up just once. The gene calls are TRBV29-1 and TRBJ2-1; 7 nucleotides match TRBD1. The CDR3 totals 13 residues. V was pared by 7 bases and J by 5 bases, with 8 bases of the junction left unmatched. Germline lookup yields CDR1 SQVTM and CDR2 ANQGSEA. The CDR3 loop reads CSALGQANNEQFF. The CDR3 DNA reads TGCAGCGCCCTAGGACAGGCTAACAATGAGCAGTTCTTC.

This chain connects TRBV24-1 to TRBJ2-7; D possibly corresponds to TRBD2 (5 bases). V was trimmed by 3 bases and J by 1 base, leaving 12 bases between them. CDR3 length equals 15 residues. Germline lookup yields CDR1 KGHDR and CDR2 SFDVKD. The CDR3 nucleotides are TGTGCCACCAGTGATCAAGCGGTTCCTTCCTACGAGCAGTACTTC. Translation: CATSDQAVPSYEQYF.

The genes are TRBV24-1 and TRBJ2-5; D may be TRBD2 (5 bases). This CDR3 is built from 11 residues. Germline V gives CDR1 KGHDR, CDR2 SFDVKD. With 8 bases removed from V and 14 bases from J, the gap between germline ends came to 17 bases. Written as DNA, the CDR3 is TGTGCCACCAAGGCCCCGGGGATCAGCTACTTC. Translation gives CATKAPGISYF.

This rearrangement joins TRBV2 to TRBJ1-3; D ambiguous. The germline V gene has CDR1 SNHLY and CDR2 FYNNEI. This CDR3 spans 16 amino acids. Deletions cut 2 bases from V and 0 bases from J, with 11 bases between. The CDR3 sequence is CASSEFQASSGNTIYF. The CDR3 bases are TGTGCCAGCAGTGAATTCCAGGCAAGCTCTGGAAACACCATATATTTT.

The chain links TRBV11-3 to TRBJ2-1; tentative D call: TRBD1 (7 bases). The CDR3 loop spans 15 amino acids. Germline lookup yields CDR1 SGHNT and CDR2 YENEEA. Trimming left V 2 bases short and J 0 bases short, with 8 bases between. For the CDR3, the DNA is TGTGCCAGCAGCTTACAGGGGGGCTCCTACAATGAGCAGTTCTTC. Translating gives CASSLQGGSYNEQFF.

The chain couples TRBV27 to TRBJ2-7; D is unclear. The V gene's germline CDR1 is MNHEY and CDR2 SMNVEV (reference sequence). CDR3 length: 15 residues. Trimming pared 2 bases from V and 6 bases from J, leaving 17 bases between. CDR3: CASSLGYPSAREQYF. The CDR3 coding sequence is TGTGCCAGCAGTTTAGGGTACCCTAGTGCACGCGAGCAGTACTTC.

The CDR3 DNA sequence: TGTGCCACCAGCAGAGTGGGGAGGGAAAAACTGTTTTTT. Translating gives CATSRVGREKLFF. The gene calls are TRBV15 and TRBJ1-4, with D uncertain. CDR3 length: 13 amino acids. Germline V gene data show CDR1 as LNHNV and CDR2 as YYDKDF (reference sequence). Trimming stripped 1 base from V and 8 bases from J, with 8 bases between.